Listed here are 27 T cell receptor beta chains from one sample, sequenced in a study of CD8+CD57+ T cells in acquired aplastic anemia. Genomic DNA provided the template from which TCR beta VDJ and CDR3 profiles were obtained. One entry per CDR3 protein results from TCRdb running MiXCR on the reads. The data show about 190,000 distinct CDR3 sequences, 40% to 55% seen once. Patients included in sequencing had previously demonstrated CD8+CD57+ cell expansion by flow cytometry. The sample comprised sorted CD4+, CD8+, or CD8+CD57+ T cells (not recorded which) from PBMCs. Source of these receptors: a human donor with aplastic anemia.

There are many counts of this clonotype. The chain combines TRBV20-1 with TRBJ2-7; D ambiguous. CDR1 and CDR2 from the germline V gene are DFQATT and SNEGSKA (reference sequence). The CDR3 is 14 residues long. The ends were cut back, 2 bases at V and 2 bases at J, with 13 bases in the middle. DNA of the CDR3: TGCAGTGCTAGACTTGGTGGCGGAGCCTACGAGCAGTACTTC. It specifies CSARLGGGAYEQYF.

A few counts support this clonotype. V and J are TRBV29-1 and TRBJ1-4, with D perhaps matching TRBD1 (6 bases). Germline V gives CDR1 SQVTM, CDR2 ANQGSEA. Trimming removed 4 bases from V and 8 bases from J, with 11 bases in between. The CDR3 is 12 amino acids. The CDR3 spells CSVVGGGEKLFF. In DNA, the CDR3 is TGCAGCGTTGTTGGGGGCGGCGAAAAACTGTTTTTT.

The rearrangement links TRBV19 to TRBJ1-1; TRBD1 aligns across 8 bases. The V gene's germline CDR1 is LNHDA and CDR2 SQIVND (reference sequence). This CDR3 contains 13 residues. The V and J ends lost 9 bases and 4 bases, in that order; junction bases with no gene match: 7. The CDR3 sequence: CASRFQGATEAFF. CDR3 sequence (DNA): TGTGCCAGCCGATTTCAGGGGGCCACTGAAGCTTTCTTT.

Notes on this clonotype: A much more abundant neighbour one base away suggests this may be a read error. This chain uses TRBV5-1 with TRBJ2-1; TRBD2 agrees at 10 bases. CDR3 size: 16 residues. Germline V gives CDR1 SGHRS, CDR2 YFSETQ. This CDR3 is CASSFLAGGLNNGQFF. CDR3 sequence (DNA): TGCGCCAGCAGCTTTTTAGCGGGAGGCCTAAACAATGGGCAGTTCTTC.

In nucleotides, the CDR3 is TGTGCCAGCAGCGGACCTGGCGGCACCATATATTTT. It codes for CASSGPGGTIYF. V is TRBV3-1 and J is TRBJ1-3; D gene uncertain. V was trimmed by 5 bases and J by 9 bases, leaving 11 bases between them. Germline values: CDR1 LGHDT, CDR2 YNNKEL (reference sequence). The CDR3 length is 12 residues.

There are many counts of this clonotype. CDR3 residues: CASSLDGSSYEQYF. Here the CDR3 DNA reads TGCGCCAGCAGCTTGGACGGGAGCTCCTACGAGCAGTACTTC. This chain uses TRBV5-1 with TRBJ2-7, with a weak D call TRBD2 (6 bases). V lost 0 bases, J lost 0 bases, and 7 bases lay in between. The CDR3 length is 14 residues. The V gene's germline CDR1 is SGHRS and CDR2 YFSETQ.

This chain joins TRBV7-9 and TRBJ2-7, with D unclear. From germline, CDR1 is SEHNR and CDR2 FQNEAQ (reference sequence). The CDR3 extends over 11 amino acids. V shed 6 bases and J shed 0 bases, with 3 bases lying between them. The CDR3 loop is CASRLSYEQYF. DNA for the CDR3: TGTGCCAGCAGGCTCTCCTACGAGCAGTACTTC.

The rearrangement links TRBV20-1 to TRBJ2-1, with 10 nucleotides matching TRBD2. The germline gives CDR1 DFQATT, CDR2 SNEGSKA (reference sequence). Germline trimming cut 6 bases from V and 9 bases from J; bases unmatched to any gene: 20. The CDR3 is made up of 17 amino acids. The CDR3 loop is CSATGLLAGKVYGEQFF. The CDR3 coding sequence is TGCAGTGCCACCGGGTTACTAGCGGGAAAGGTGTATGGTGAGCAGTTCTTC.

Many counts were recorded for this clonotype. The gene calls are TRBV14 and TRBJ2-7, with TRBD2 matching 11 bases. V trimming: 6 bases; J trimming: 2 bases; junction bases outside the gene matches: 6. The CDR3 has 15 amino acids. Germline CDR1 SGHDN, CDR2 FVKESK. The CDR3 loop is CASSARLAGTYEQYF. CDR3 sequence (DNA): TGTGCCAGCAGTGCTCGACTAGCGGGGACCTACGAGCAGTACTTC.

The rearrangement joins TRBV20-1 to TRBJ1-6; no firm D call. There are 12 residues in the CDR3. Germline V lookup: CDR1 DFQATT, CDR2 SNEGSKA (reference sequence). V gave up 5 bases and J gave up 7 bases, with 9 bases separating them. The CDR3 region has the DNA TGCAGTGCTTCGCGCATCAATTCACCCCTCCACTTT. The encoded protein is CSASRINSPLHF.

V gene TRBV5-6 combines with J gene TRBJ2-5, with D perhaps TRBD1 (5 bases). The CDR3 is made up of 16 amino acids. Germline CDR1 reads SGHDT; CDR2 reads YYEEEE. Trimming took 0 bases from V and 2 from J, leaving 14 bases between them. CDR3 in DNA: TGTGCCAGCAGCTTGGCCGGGCAGGGCAAACAAGAGACCCAGTACTTC. It specifies CASSLAGQGKQETQYF.

This sequence joins TRBV24-1 and TRBJ2-3; D remains unclear. The CDR3 covers 13 residues. Germline V gene data show CDR1 as KGHDR and CDR2 as SFDVKD. V lost 9 bases and J 1 base, leaving 10 bases between the germline ends. The CDR3 region is CATRPRGTDTQYF. CDR3 bases: TGTGCCACCCGCCCAAGGGGCACAGATACGCAGTATTTT.

The J gene is TRBJ1-1, the V gene TRBV9, with 7 positions matching TRBD1. CDR1 and CDR2 (germline): SGDLS, YYNGEE. This CDR3 has 15 amino acids. Unmatched junction bases numbered 6, after V lost 0 bases and J lost 4 bases. The CDR3 DNA is TGTGCCAGCAGCGTAGCAATTACAGGGGCCACTGAAGCTTTCTTT. Its protein product is CASSVAITGATEAFF. Combining the CDR3 with reference TRBV9 and TRBJ1-1 gives the whole variable domain DSGVTQTPKHLITATGQRVTLRCSPRSGDLSVYWYQQSLDQGLQFLIQYYNGEERAKGNILERFSAQQFPDLHSELNLSSLELGDSALYFCASSVAITGATEAFFGQGTRLTVV.

In this sample, this clonotype turned up once. The V gene is TRBV20-1, the J gene TRBJ2-7; no clear D. V was pared by 4 bases and J by 2 bases, with 12 bases between. This CDR3 comprises 13 residues. Per germline, CDR1 DFQATT and CDR2 SNEGSKA (reference sequence). CDR3 sequence: CSAKTGPTYEQYF. The CDR3 DNA sequence: TGCAGTGCTAAGACTGGGCCGACCTACGAGCAGTACTTC.

The J gene is TRBJ1-1, the V gene TRBV25-1; no clear D gene. Germline V gene lookup returns CDR1 MGHDK and CDR2 SYGVNS. The ends were cut back, 3 bases at V and 0 bases at J, with 8 bases in the middle. The CDR3 is 14 amino acids. The CDR3 DNA is TGTGCCAGCAGTGACACCTCCCTGAACACTGAAGCTTTCTTT. Translated: CASSDTSLNTEAFF.

The genes are TRBV29-1 and TRBJ1-4; 8 positions match TRBD1. With 8 bases clipped from V and 6 bases from J, the junction kept 5 bases outside the gene matches. Germline loops: CDR1 SQVTM, CDR2 ANQGSEA. This CDR3 is built from 12 residues. The CDR3 here is CSSPGQDEKLFF. Here the CDR3 DNA reads TGCAGCTCCCCGGGACAGGATGAAAAACTGTTTTTT.

Notes on this clonotype: A much larger clone lies one base from this, so it may be a read error. CDR3 sequence (DNA): TGTGCCAGCAGCCAAGTTTGTGGCAGCTCTGGGGCCAACGTCCTGACTTTC. The encoded protein is CASSQVCGSSGANVLTF. The chain is built from TRBV4-2 and TRBJ2-6; D is uncertain. CDR1 and CDR2 from the germline V gene are LGHNA and YNFKEQ. The CDR3 consists of 17 residues. Trimming shortened V by 1 base and J by 0 bases, and 10 bases separated the two germline ends.

This clonotype has at least ten counts. As DNA, the CDR3 is TGTGCCAGCAGTAAGACAGGGCGTGGAGCCTACGAGCAGTACTTC. Translation: CASSKTGRGAYEQYF. The chain has TRBV7-2 and TRBJ2-7; 7 bases line up with TRBD1. Looked up from germline, CDR1 is SGHTA and CDR2 is FQGNSA. V shed 6 bases and J 2 bases; nucleotides not matched to a gene: 10. There are 15 residues in the CDR3.

This clonotype was counted ten times or more. The CDR3 bases are TGCAGTGCTAGAGAGGGGCTGAACACTGAAGCTTTCTTT. Its translation is CSAREGLNTEAFF. This chain links TRBV20-1 with TRBJ1-1; D may be TRBD1 (5 bases). Germline CDR1 reads DFQATT; CDR2 reads SNEGSKA (reference sequence). Trimming pared 0 bases from V and 0 bases from J, leaving 5 bases between. The length of the CDR3 is 13 residues.

The rearrangement links TRBV29-1 to TRBJ1-4, with D tentatively TRBD1 (5 bases). This CDR3 comprises 13 residues. Germline V gene data show CDR1 as SQVTM and CDR2 as ANQGSEA. V dropped 5 bases and J dropped 12 bases, with 19 bases sitting between them. CDR3 coding DNA: TGCAGCGTTCGTATCCAGTGGGACGAAGAACTGTTTTTT. It encodes CSVRIQWDEELFF.

This clonotype showed up just a few times. The CDR3 ends on some other residue instead of the conserved phenylalanine or tryptophan, so this is likely a read error. It is unclear where the CDR3 begins or ends on the DNA, so no DNA is shown, and the CDR3 is as TCRdb lists it. The CDR3 is CAISESMG. The gene calls are TRBV10-3 and TRBJ1-2. Germline CDR1 reads ENHRY; CDR2 reads SYGVKD. Counting both end residues, the CDR3 totals 8 amino acids.

This chain connects TRBV24-1 to TRBJ2-3; 9 bases are a match to TRBD1. CDR1 and CDR2 from the germline V gene are KGHDR and SFDVKD. Germline trimming cut 4 bases from V and 4 bases from J; bases unmatched to any gene: 5. The CDR3 totals 15 residues. CDR3 in amino acids: CATSEPGQGSDTQYF. The CDR3 DNA is TGTGCCACCAGTGAACCGGGACAGGGTTCAGATACGCAGTATTTT.

The CDR3: CASSLDGTGSGNTIYF. In nucleotides, the CDR3 is TGTGCCAGCAGCTTAGATGGGACAGGGAGTGGAAACACCATATATTTT. This chain links TRBV7-9 with TRBJ1-3; 9 bases align to TRBD1. The CDR3 loop spans 16 amino acids. Trimming cost V 1 base and J 3 bases; bases outside gene matches: 4. The germline CDR1 and CDR2 sequences are SEHNR and FQNEAQ (reference sequence).

In this sample, this clonotype turned up a few times. The gene calls are TRBV7-2 and TRBJ2-3, with D possibly TRBD1 on 7 matching bases. Trimming cost V 8 bases and J 1 base, with 13 bases left between them. Germline V CDR1 and CDR2: SGHTA, FQGNSA. The CDR3 consists of 14 residues. The CDR3 coding sequence is TGTGCCAGCCAGGGGGGAAGGGGCACAGATACGCAGTATTTT. Its translation: CASQGGRGTDTQYF.

This clonotype has ten or more counts. V usage is TRBV20-1 and J usage is TRBJ2-3; no clear D. Per germline, CDR1 DFQATT and CDR2 SNEGSKA (reference sequence). Deletions cut 4 bases from V and 6 bases from J, with 17 bases between. CDR3 length: 14 amino acids. CDR3 bases: TGCAGTGCTACCCAGACGAATGCTGAGGATACGCAGTATTTT. Translated, it gives CSATQTNAEDTQYF.

This chain uses TRBV7-2 with TRBJ1-1; TRBD1 agrees at 9 bases. V lost 1 base and J lost 6; bases outside the gene matches: 3. The CDR3 totals 14 residues. Per the germline V gene, CDR1 is SGHTA and CDR2 is FQGNSA. Here the CDR3 reads CASSLGTGAAEAFF. The CDR3 DNA reads TGTGCCAGCAGCTTAGGGACAGGGGCGGCTGAAGCTTTCTTT.

This clonotype was recorded many times. The chain links TRBV7-8 to TRBJ2-7, with D perhaps matching TRBD2 (5 bases). The CDR3 sequence is 14 residues long. Germline lookup yields CDR1 SGHVS and CDR2 FQNEAQ. Trimming left V 5 bases short and J 0 bases short, with 11 bases between. The CDR3 DNA reads as TGTGCCAGCAGCCCATACGGGAACTCCTACGAGCAGTACTTC. Translation: CASSPYGNSYEQYF.